Here is one TCR beta chain with its context. Method: immunoSEQ multiplex PCR; TCRdb's copy keeps in-frame clones and lacks some. This sample has 150,000 to 200,000 clones; around four fifths occur once, and the top ten carry around 8%. This entry belongs to a study of blood T cell repertoires in COVID-19. Germline loops: CDR1 LNHDA, CDR2 SQIVND (reference sequence). The CDR3 spans 15 residues. Unmatched junction bases numbered 6, after V lost 4 bases and J lost 6 bases. The receptor comes from an elderly woman with COVID-19, enrolled during active disease. The chain joins TRBV19 to TRBJ2-2; 9 positions match TRBD2. Sequencing used peripheral blood. The CDR3 region is CASSTRSGRPGELFF. CDR3 nucleotides: TGTGCCAGTAGTACCCGTAGCGGGAGACCCGGGGAGCTGTTTTTT.